The clone carrying this T cell receptor beta chain showed up just once. Antigen: not known. The entry originates in a study of cytomegalovirus exposure and HLA in healthy donors. The study, taken as a whole, reports: Among the sequence variants, a highly shared cluster was likely an artifact of sequencing. Three of the chains that were CMV-associated were confirmed in vitro to be specific for CMV antigens. Several of the most significant clusters were apparently associated with common viral pathogens in a later analysis. According to an earlier analysis, most TCR beta V segments yielded productive rearrangements about 90% or about 30% of the time.

V was cut by 5 bases and J by 3 bases, with 11 bases left in between. This CDR3 has 14 amino acids. Germline V gene data show CDR1 as SGHVS and CDR2 as FQNEAQ. Researchers ran the PCR with 60 Vbeta and 13 Jbeta primers. TCRdb keeps only in-frame clones here, not all; method: immunoSEQ multiplex PCR. The sample has about 86,000 clones; 70% to 80% are singletons. The sequencing sample was made of PBMCs. The chain is built from TRBV7-8 and TRBJ1-3; D is ambiguous. The clonotype was recovered from a woman between 35 and 50 years old in good health and CMV-seropositive. CDR3 protein: CASSPRGDGNTIYF. CDR3 DNA: TGTGCCAGCAGCCCCCGCGGGGATGGAAACACCATATATTTT.